The next 27 T cell receptor beta chains were all read from a single sample in a study of CD8 T cells in Susac syndrome. Random hexamers were used to reverse transcribe 0.5 to 1 ug of RNA. TCRdb itself ran the immunoSEQ multiplex PCR reads through MiXCR, one entry per CDR3 protein. Altogether 120,000 or so distinct CDR3 sequences are present, over 90% being singletons, with the ten largest covering about 0.28%. The specimen sequenced was CD8+ T cells from PBMCs. The origin of the receptors is a human donor with Susac syndrome.

The J gene is TRBJ2-6, the V gene TRBV5-1; D gene unclear. The CDR3 sequence is 17 residues long. Trimming took off 1 base at V and 3 bases at J, with 14 bases between the two ends. The germline V gene encodes CDR1 SGHRS and CDR2 YFSETQ. The CDR3 coding sequence is TGCGCCAGCAGCTTGACGCCAGTATGGAGTGGGGCCAACGTCCTGACTTTC. Translation: CASSLTPVWSGANVLTF.

The rearrangement links TRBV11-2 to TRBJ1-1; D is unresolved. The CDR3 consists of 14 residues. Trimming left V 1 base short and J 10 bases short, with 16 bases between. CDR1 and CDR2 from the germline V gene are SGHAT and FQNNGV. CDR3 region: CASSLANEVGGAFF. In nucleotides, the CDR3 is TGTGCCAGCAGCTTAGCGAACGAGGTCGGCGGAGCTTTCTTT. Variable domain in full (rest from reference TRBV11-2 and TRBJ1-1): EAGVAQSPRYKIIEKRQSVAFWCNPISGHATLYWYQQILGQGPKLLIQFQNNGVVDDSQLPKDRFSAERLKGVDSTLKIQPAKLEDSAVYLCASSLANEVGGAFFGQGTRLTVV.

The chain joins TRBV7-9 to TRBJ2-1; unclear D gene. The CDR3 consists of 13 residues. V gave up 1 base and J gave up 5 bases, with 6 bases separating them. Germline CDR1 is SEHNR and CDR2 is FQNEAQ (reference sequence). The CDR3 nucleotides read TGTGCCAGCAGCTTAGACGTGAACAATGAGCAGTTCTTC. Its translation: CASSLDVNNEQFF.

The chain recombines TRBV9 with TRBJ1-1; tentatively, D is TRBD1 (5 bases). The ends were cut back, 3 bases at V and 4 bases at J, with 16 bases in the middle. Looked up from germline, CDR1 is SGDLS and CDR2 is YYNGEE. The CDR3 is 15 residues long. CDR3 loop: CASSEEGVASTEAFF. As DNA, the CDR3 is TGTGCCAGCAGCGAAGAAGGGGTGGCTAGCACTGAAGCTTTCTTT.

V is TRBV20-1 and J is TRBJ2-5; TRBD2 agrees at 9 bases. The CDR3 is made up of 15 amino acids. J gave up 1 base and V 5 bases, and 8 bases lay outside the gene matches. CDR1 is DFQATT, CDR2 SNEGSKA, per germline (reference sequence). CDR3 nucleotide sequence: TGCAGTGCTGGAGGACTAGCGTACCCCCAAGAGACCCAGTACTTC. This sequence encodes CSAGGLAYPQETQYF.

The rearrangement uses TRBV30 and TRBJ1-2, with TRBD1 matching 10 bases. The CDR3 has 17 amino acids. CDR1 is GTSNPN and CDR2 is SVGIG in the germline V gene (reference sequence). V trimming: 5 bases; J trimming: 3 bases; junction bases outside the gene matches: 15. In DNA form, the CDR3 reads TGTGCCTGGGGCTTTGGGACAGGGGCGTTTATGGACTATGGCTACACCTTC. Protein product: CAWGFGTGAFMDYGYTF.

V is TRBV12-3 or TRBV12-4 and J is TRBJ2-3; 8 bases align to TRBD2. This CDR3 contains 17 residues. Trimming cost V 5 bases and J 0 bases; bases outside gene matches: 10. For the CDR3, the DNA is TGTGCCAGCAGTCCTTTAACTCGGGGGGGGAGCACAGATACGCAGTATTTT. This encodes CASSPLTRGGSTDTQYF.

This chain joins TRBV29-1 and TRBJ1-4; a weak D match, TRBD1 (5 bases). The length of the CDR3 is 11 residues. The germline V gene encodes CDR1 SQVTM and CDR2 ANQGSEA. Trimming took 6 bases from V and 4 from J, leaving 6 bases between them. Written as DNA, the CDR3 is TGCAGCGTGAGGGGTAATGAAAAACTGTTTTTT. Protein sequence: CSVRGNEKLFF.

This clonotype was seen once. The CDR3 protein is CASTSSEGYTF. The CDR3 DNA reads TGTGCCAGCACCTCCTCTGAAGGCTACACCTTC. The V call is TRBV27, the J call TRBJ1-2; no clear D. CDR1 and CDR2 from the germline V gene are MNHEY and SMNVEV (reference sequence). Deletions cut 7 bases from V and 8 bases from J, with 11 bases between. CDR3 length equals 11 residues.

The gene calls are TRBV7-8 and TRBJ2-5, with 10 positions matching TRBD1. V dropped 0 bases and J dropped 5; count of bases not matched to a gene: 9. CDR1 and CDR2 (germline): SGHVS, FQNEAQ. CDR3 size: 17 residues. As DNA, the CDR3 is TGTGCCAGCAGCTTAGCTGGGACAGGGGTCTATCTCGAGACCCAGTACTTC. Translated: CASSLAGTGVYLETQYF.

In this sample, this clonotype turned up once. The V gene is TRBV20-1, the J gene TRBJ2-1; TRBD2 agrees at 12 bases. Trimming cost V 0 bases and J 2 bases; bases outside gene matches: 2. The CDR3 spans 16 residues. CDR1 DFQATT and CDR2 SNEGSKA come from the germline V gene (reference sequence). The CDR3 here is CSAREASGGAYNEQFF. The CDR3 region has the DNA TGCAGTGCTAGAGAGGCTAGCGGGGGGGCCTACAATGAGCAGTTCTTC.

This rearrangement joins TRBV29-1 to TRBJ1-1; possible D gene TRBD1, 6 bases. Looked up from germline, CDR1 is SQVTM and CDR2 is ANQGSEA. The CDR3 covers 14 residues. CDR3 protein: CSATGSLDDTEAFF. In DNA form, the CDR3 reads TGCAGTGCTACAGGGAGCTTAGATGACACTGAAGCTTTCTTT. Full variable domain (missing parts from reference TRBV29-1 and TRBJ1-1): SAVISQKPSRDICQRGTSLTIQCQVDSQVTMMFWYRQQPGQSLTLIATANQGSEATYESGFVIDKFPISRPNLTFSTLTVSNMSPEDSSIYLCSATGSLDDTEAFFGQGTRLTVV.

The gene calls are TRBV27 and TRBJ2-5; D is unclear. CDR1 and CDR2 (germline): MNHEY, SMNVEV (reference sequence). Deletions cut 5 bases from V and 0 bases from J, with 7 bases between. The CDR3 extends over 13 amino acids. The CDR3 DNA reads as TGTGCCAGCAGTCCCGCCTACCAAGAGACCCAGTACTTC. It translates to CASSPAYQETQYF.

This clonotype appeared a single time. This chain uses TRBV7-2 with TRBJ2-1; 7 bases agree with TRBD2. Germline CDR1 reads SGHTA; CDR2 reads FQGNSA. This CDR3 has 14 amino acids. J lost 6 bases, V lost 7 bases, and 9 bases had no gene match. The CDR3 region has the DNA TGTGCCAGCACCACAGCGGGGACGGTCAATGAGCAGTTCTTC. Its protein is CASTTAGTVNEQFF.

V gene TRBV5-1 combines with J gene TRBJ2-1, with a possible D match to TRBD2 (7 bases). Trimming shortened V by 0 bases and J by 4 bases, and 14 bases separated the two germline ends. CDR1 is SGHRS and CDR2 is YFSETQ in the germline V gene. The length of the CDR3 is 16 residues. CDR3 in DNA: TGCGCCAGCAGCTTGGCCGTGGGGGGGCCGTACAATGAGCAGTTCTTC. This sequence encodes CASSLAVGGPYNEQFF.

The V and J genes are TRBV5-4 and TRBJ2-2; no firm D call. The ends were cut back, 1 base at V and 6 bases at J, with 4 bases in the middle. CDR1 SGHNT and CDR2 YYREEE come from the germline V gene (reference sequence). The CDR3 consists of 12 residues. The CDR3 loop is CASSLTSGELFF. The CDR3 DNA is TGTGCCAGCAGCTTGACATCCGGGGAGCTGTTTTTT.

The J gene is TRBJ2-6, the V gene TRBV30; no clear D gene. The CDR3 loop spans 14 amino acids. Trimming cost V 0 bases and J 4 bases, with 7 bases left between them. Germline V gene sequence: CDR1 GTSNPN, CDR2 SVGIG (reference sequence). The CDR3 here is CAWSVGAGANVLTF. The CDR3 DNA reads as TGTGCCTGGAGTGTAGGTGCCGGGGCCAACGTCCTGACTTTC.

The chain combines TRBV30 with TRBJ2-7, with D uncertain. The V gene's germline CDR1 is GTSNPN and CDR2 SVGIG (reference sequence). V lost 4 bases and J lost 9, with 16 bases in between. The CDR3 consists of 12 residues. Here the CDR3 DNA reads TGTGCCTGGACTGTAAAGGGCCCGGGGCAGTACTTC. Amino acids: CAWTVKGPGQYF.

The V gene is TRBV21-1, the J gene TRBJ1-5. TRBV21-1 constitutes a pseudogene. This CDR3 spans 11 amino acids. CDR3 nucleotide sequence: TGTGCCAGCGGGAGGGATCAGCCCCAGCATTTT. This sequence encodes CASGRDQPQHF.

CDR3 coding DNA: TGTGCCAGCAAGGGGGGAGTAATTTCACCCCTCCACTTT. It yields the protein CASKGGVISPLHF. The V and J genes are TRBV6-5 and TRBJ1-6; D perhaps matches TRBD1 (6 bases). This CDR3 region has 13 residues. Germline V lookup: CDR1 MNHEY, CDR2 SVGAGI. Trimming shortened V by 7 bases and J by 9 bases, and 13 bases separated the two germline ends.

V and J are TRBV19 and TRBJ2-6, with D unresolved. Germline CDR1 and CDR2: LNHDA and SQIVND (reference sequence). The V and J ends lost 0 bases and 0 bases respectively, with 3 bases between them. CDR3 length: 15 residues. The CDR3 protein is CASSIEGSGANVLTF. CDR3 DNA sequence: TGTGCCAGTAGTATAGAAGGCTCTGGGGCCAACGTCCTGACTTTC. The full variable domain, in which reference TRBV19 and TRBJ2-6 provide the parts outside the CDR3, is DGGITQSPKYLFRKEGQNVTLSCEQNLNHDAMYWYRQDPGQGLRLIYYSQIVNDFQKGDIAEGYSVSREKKESFPLTVTSAQKNPTAFYLCASSIEGSGANVLTFGAGSRLTVL.

The chain links TRBV5-1 to TRBJ2-3; D ambiguous. Trimming removed 4 bases from V and 2 bases from J, with 14 bases in between. Germline CDR1 and CDR2: SGHRS and YFSETQ. CDR3 length: 15 amino acids. CDR3 DNA: TGCGCCAGCAGCCCTCGGACCCGGGTCACAGATACGCAGTATTTT. Translating gives CASSPRTRVTDTQYF.

This chain joins TRBV5-1 and TRBJ2-1; 10 bases are shared with TRBD1. CDR3 size: 14 residues. V trimming: 4 bases; J trimming: 6 bases; junction bases outside the gene matches: 4. Germline assignment: CDR1 SGHRS and CDR2 YFSETQ. In DNA form, the CDR3 reads TGCGCCAGCAGCACAGGACAGGGGGGCAATGAGCAGTTCTTC. This gives the protein CASSTGQGGNEQFF.

The V gene is TRBV5-6, the J gene TRBJ2-7; 8 bases map to TRBD1. The V gene's germline CDR1 is SGHDT and CDR2 YYEEEE. V trimming: 3 bases; J trimming: 3 bases; junction bases outside the gene matches: 5. The CDR3 loop spans 14 amino acids. The CDR3 bases are TGTGCCAGCAGCTGGGGACAGGTGCACTACGAGCAGTACTTC. Amino acid sequence: CASSWGQVHYEQYF. The full variable domain, with the rest looked up from reference TRBV5-6 and TRBJ2-7, is DAGVTQSPTHLIKTRGQQVTLRCSPKSGHDTVSWYQQALGQGPQFIFQYYEEEERQRGNFPDRFSGHQFPNYSSELNVNALLLGDSALYLCASSWGQVHYEQYFGPGTRLTVT.

The rearrangement links TRBV6-5 to TRBJ1-5, with TRBD1 identical over 9 bases. J lost 7 bases, V lost 6 bases, and 7 bases had no gene match. This CDR3 has 14 residues. The germline V gene has CDR1 MNHEY and CDR2 SVGAGI. CDR3 bases: TGTGCCAGCAGAAAGACAGGGGGGAGCCAGCCCCAGCATTTT. It yields the protein CASRKTGGSQPQHF.

This sequence joins TRBV9 and TRBJ1-4; D is undetermined. Germline-derived CDR1 and CDR2 are SGDLS and YYNGEE. CDR3 length equals 14 residues. V was shortened by 0 bases and J by 6 bases, with 9 bases between the two germline ends. The CDR3 DNA reads as TGTGCCAGCAGCGTAGGTGGAGCCGATGAAAAACTGTTTTTT. This sequence encodes CASSVGGADEKLFF.

The chain is built from TRBV5-1 and TRBJ2-7; perhaps TRBD1 as D (5 bases). The CDR3 has 14 amino acids. The germline CDR1 and CDR2 sequences are SGHRS and YFSETQ. The V end lost 0 bases, the J end lost 0 bases, and 7 bases lay between the germline ends. CDR3 sequence reads: CASSLARVSYEQYF. The CDR3 nucleotides read TGCGCCAGCAGCTTGGCCAGGGTCTCCTACGAGCAGTACTTC.